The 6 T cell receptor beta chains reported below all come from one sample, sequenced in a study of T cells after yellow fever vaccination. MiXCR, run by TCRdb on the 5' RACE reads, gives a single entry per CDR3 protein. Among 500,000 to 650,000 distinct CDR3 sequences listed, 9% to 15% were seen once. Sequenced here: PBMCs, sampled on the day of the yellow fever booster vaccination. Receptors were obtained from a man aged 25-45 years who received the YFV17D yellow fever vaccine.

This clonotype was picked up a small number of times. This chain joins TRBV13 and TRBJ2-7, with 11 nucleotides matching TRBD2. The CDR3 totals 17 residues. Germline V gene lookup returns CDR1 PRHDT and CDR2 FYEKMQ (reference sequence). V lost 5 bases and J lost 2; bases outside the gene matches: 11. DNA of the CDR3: TGTGCCAGCAGCGCGATCCATCGACTAGCGGGAACCTACGAGCAGTACTTC. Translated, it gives CASSAIHRLAGTYEQYF. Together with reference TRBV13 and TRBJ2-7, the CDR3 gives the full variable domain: AAGVIQSPRHLIKEKRETATLKCYPIPRHDTVYWYQQGPGQDPQFLISFYEKMQSDKGSIPDRFSAQQFSDYHSELNMSSLELGDSALYFCASSAIHRLAGTYEQYFGPGTRLTVT.

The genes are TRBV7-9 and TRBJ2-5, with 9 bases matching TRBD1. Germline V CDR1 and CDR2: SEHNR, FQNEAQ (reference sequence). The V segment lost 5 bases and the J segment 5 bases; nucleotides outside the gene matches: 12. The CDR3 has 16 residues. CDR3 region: CASSPTSRDRDETQYF. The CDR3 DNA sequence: TGTGCCAGCAGCCCCACGTCCCGGGACAGGGATGAGACCCAGTACTTC.

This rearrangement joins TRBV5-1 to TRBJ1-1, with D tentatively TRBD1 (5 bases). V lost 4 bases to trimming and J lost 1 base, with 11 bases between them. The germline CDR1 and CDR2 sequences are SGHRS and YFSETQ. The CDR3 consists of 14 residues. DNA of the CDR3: TGCGCCAGCAGCAGAGCTACAGGGAACACTGAAGCTTTCTTT. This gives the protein CASSRATGNTEAFF.

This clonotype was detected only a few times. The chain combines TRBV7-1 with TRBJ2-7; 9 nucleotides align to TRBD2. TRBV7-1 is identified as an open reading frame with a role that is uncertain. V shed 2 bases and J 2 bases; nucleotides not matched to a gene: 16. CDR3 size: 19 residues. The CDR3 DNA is TGTGCCAGCAGCTCACGGACAGATTTACGACTAGCGGTCACCTACGAGCAGTACTTC. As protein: CASSSRTDLRLAVTYEQYF.

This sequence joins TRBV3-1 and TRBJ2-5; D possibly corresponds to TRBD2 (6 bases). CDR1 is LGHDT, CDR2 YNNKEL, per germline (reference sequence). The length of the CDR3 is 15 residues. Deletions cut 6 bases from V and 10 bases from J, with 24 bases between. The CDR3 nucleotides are TGTGCCAGCAGTCCGCTGGGACGGGAGAAGAGAAACCAGTACTTC. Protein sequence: CASSPLGREKRNQYF.

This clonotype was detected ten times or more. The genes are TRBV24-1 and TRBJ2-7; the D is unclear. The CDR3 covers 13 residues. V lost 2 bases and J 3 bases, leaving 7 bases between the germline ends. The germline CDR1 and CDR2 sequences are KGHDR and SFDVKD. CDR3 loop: CATSDSLDYEQYF. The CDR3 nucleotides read TGTGCCACCAGTGATTCCTTAGACTACGAGCAGTACTTC.